This is a list of T cell receptor beta chains from one sample in a study of CD8 T cell repertoires and HIV-1 epitope variants. TCRdb keeps only in-frame clones here, not all; method: immunoSEQ multiplex PCR. This sample has some 87,000 clones, with almost 75% found just once. Specimen: uncultured baseline CD8+ T cells from peripheral blood mononuclear cells (PBMCs). The receptors come from a male donor with HIV. Both conserved end residues are part of each CDR3. Each record gives: V gene, D gene, clone size, J gene, CDR3 DNA, CDR3 protein. The D gene is left open where the match is weak. Not every row has a clone size; where given, it reads once, few, many or a size class.

>TRBV15|NA|few|TRBJ2-1
TGTGCCACCAGCAGAGGACACCGCAATGCGCAGTTCTTC
CATSRGHRNAQFF
>TRBV9|TRBD2|many|TRBJ2-7
TGTGCCAGCAGCCAAGGACTAGCGGGATCGGGTTCGGGGTTCGAGCAGTACTTC
CASSQGLAGSGSGFEQYF
>TRBV19|NA|NA|TRBJ1-5
TGTGCCAGTACCCACTTGGGTCAGCCCCAGCATTTT
CASTHLGQPQHF
>TRBV6-1|NA|NA|TRBJ2-7
TGTGCCAGCAGTCAATTCATCTCCTACGAGCAGTACTTC
CASSQFISYEQYF
>TRBV30|NA|NA|TRBJ2-7
TGTGCCGAAGGGAGCCAACTACGTGGGCAGTACTTC
CAEGSQLRGQYF
>TRBV5-5|NA|NA|TRBJ2-7
TGTGCCAGCAGCTTGATGCCTGGGTCTTACGAGCAGTACTTC
CASSLMPGSYEQYF
>TRBV7-2|TRBD1|NA|TRBJ1-1
TGTGCCAGCAGCTCGGGACAGGGAGGTGGCACTGAAGCTTTCTTT
CASSSGQGGGTEAFF
>TRBV6-5|NA|once|TRBJ2-3
TGTGCCAGCAGCTCCACAGGGGATACGCAGTATTTT
CASSSTGDTQYF
>TRBV7-9|NA|once|TRBJ1-6
TGTGCCAGCAGCTTAAGTTTGGTAAATAATTCACCCCTCCACTTT
CASSLSLVNNSPLHF
>TRBV28|NA|few|TRBJ1-3
TGTGCCAGCAGTTTATGGAGGGGAGCTGGAAACACCATATATTTT
CASSLWRGAGNTIYF
>TRBV30|NA|NA|TRBJ1-1
TGTGCCTGGGTCAGGGTAACTGAAGCTTTCTTT
CAWVRVTEAFF
>TRBV11-1|TRBD2|NA|TRBJ2-3
TGTGCCAGCAGCTCCGAAGGACTAGCGGGGGTAGATACGCAGTATTTT
CASSSEGLAGVDTQYF
>TRBV10-3|NA|NA|TRBJ2-2
TGTGCCATTCCTTCAGGGGCATTACCCGGGGAGCTGTTTTTT
CAIPSGALPGELFF
>TRBV6-1|NA|NA|TRBJ1-1
TGTGCCAGCAAATTAGAGTTTCCGGAAAGGGCTTTCTTT
CASKLEFPERAFF
>TRBV19|TRBD2|few|TRBJ2-1
TGTGCCAGTAGTAAACTAGCGGGGGGGCCCCCTGAGCAGTTCTTC
CASSKLAGGPPEQFF
>TRBV7-9|NA|once|TRBJ2-7
TGTGCCAGCAGCCCCGCCAGGTCGCCCTCCTACGAGCAGTACTTC
CASSPARSPSYEQYF
>TRBV19|TRBD2|NA|TRBJ2-1
TGTGCCAGTAGCATGCGTCGGACTAGCCTGAGTGTGGAGCAGTTCTTC
CASSMRRTSLSVEQFF
>TRBV28|NA|NA|TRBJ1-5
TGTGCCAGCAGTCCCCACTCGGGAGGGAGCAATCAGCCCCAGCATTTT
CASSPHSGGSNQPQHF
>TRBV19|NA|few|TRBJ2-2
TGTGCCAGTAGCCCTAGAGGAAGGGATAAAACCGGGGAGCTGTTTTTT
CASSPRGRDKTGELFF
>TRBV13|NA|NA|TRBJ1-3
TGTGCCAGCAGCTTATCGGCAGGGGCTGGAAACACCATATATTTT
CASSLSAGAGNTIYF
>TRBV5-1|NA|NA|TRBJ1-2
TGCGCCAGCAGGCCTACGGGGCGATCGGGCGGTGGCTACACCTTC
CASRPTGRSGGGYTF
>TRBV4-1|TRBD1|few|TRBJ1-6
TGCGCCAGCAGCCATCTGACAGGGGGCGGGTCACCCCTCCACTTT
CASSHLTGGGSPLHF
>TRBV6-5|NA|NA|TRBJ1-1
TGTGCCAGCTGTAGGGGGGTGGTAGGCACTGAAGCTTTCTTT
CASCRGVVGTEAFF
>TRBV2|NA|once|TRBJ2-5
TGTGCCAGCACTCGGCCGGACAGCCAAGAGACCCAGTACTTC
CASTRPDSQETQYF
>TRBV5-4|NA|few|TRBJ2-1
TGTGCCAGCAGCTTGGCCGGTGACGACGAGTTCTTC
CASSLAGDDEFF
>TRBV6-5|TRBD1|NA|TRBJ1-2
TGTGCCAGCAGAACCGACAGGGCTGCTAACTATGGCTACACCTTC
CASRTDRAANYGYTF
>TRBV25-1|TRBD1|NA|TRBJ1-3
TGTGCCAGCAGTGACGGGACAGGGGGGAACACCATATATTTT
CASSDGTGGNTIYF
>TRBV7-6|TRBD2|NA|TRBJ2-1
TGTGCCAGCGGTGGCGGGAGCTCCTACAATGAGCAGTTCTTC
CASGGGSSYNEQFF
>TRBV27|NA|once|TRBJ2-7
TGTGCCAGCAGTGGACAAGATTCCCGCTACGAGCAGTACTTC
CASSGQDSRYEQYF
>TRBV5-4|NA|NA|TRBJ1-2
TGTGCCAGCAGCTTGTTATGGTTGGAAGAGACAGATGGCAGGGGCTACACCTTC
CASSLLWLEETDGRGYTF
>TRBV5-6|NA|NA|TRBJ1-2
TGTGCCAGCAGCTTGGCCTCGGGCAGGGAAGTTTATGGCTACACCTTC
CASSLASGREVYGYTF
>TRBV15|NA|once|TRBJ2-7
TGTGCCACCAGCAGAGATAAGGGGGGATACGAGCAGTACTTC
CATSRDKGGYEQYF
>TRBV6-1|TRBD1|NA|TRBJ2-7
TGTGCCAGCAGATGGGACAGGGGCCTGATCGACGAGCAGTACTTC
CASRWDRGLIDEQYF
>TRBV9|NA|NA|TRBJ1-1
TGTGCCAGCAGCCCCCGACAGTTCTATTCTGAAGCTTTCTTT
CASSPRQFYSEAFF
>TRBV5-1|TRBD1|NA|TRBJ1-3
TGCGCCAGCAGCTTTTCGACAGGGGGAATAGTACGAGGAAACACCATATATTTT
CASSFSTGGIVRGNTIYF
>TRBV15|TRBD1|NA|TRBJ1-2
TGTGCCACCAGCAGGGACAGGGCCCTCAACTATGGCTACACCTTC
CATSRDRALNYGYTF
>TRBV30|TRBD1|NA|TRBJ1-1
TGTGCCCGACAACAGGGGTCCTCGAACACTGAAGCTTTCTTT
CARQQGSSNTEAFF
>TRBV10-1|NA|NA|TRBJ2-3
TGCGCCAGCAGTGAGTTTCAGGGGGGATCAGATACGCAGTATTTT
CASSEFQGGSDTQYF
>TRBV5-1|NA|NA|TRBJ1-4
TGCGCCAGCAGCTTGGATTCCGGGGGACCCAATGAAAAACTGTTTTTT
CASSLDSGGPNEKLFF
>TRBV11-3|NA|few|TRBJ2-7
TGTGCCAGCAGCTTAACACGGTGGGACGAGCAGTACTTC
CASSLTRWDEQYF
>TRBV27|TRBD2|NA|TRBJ2-2
TGTGCCAGCACCCCGTGGGGAGCGGGGGGGCCTACCGGGGAGCTGTTTTTT
CASTPWGAGGPTGELFF
>TRBV7-9|TRBD1|few|TRBJ1-5
TGTGCCAGCAGCTTTGGGACAGGCCGTCAGCCCCAGCATTTT
CASSFGTGRQPQHF
>TRBV7-2|NA|NA|TRBJ2-1
TGTGCCAGCAGCCGCGGGACCTTGCCGAATGAGCAGTTCTTC
CASSRGTLPNEQFF